This entry describes one T cell receptor beta chain. The data are from a study of monozygotic twins with inflammatory bowel disease. The germline V gene encodes CDR1 SGHVS and CDR2 FQNEAQ. The CDR3 loop spans 16 amino acids. Each CDR3 protein gets one entry in TCRdb, which reprocessed the 5' RACE reads and gives no DNA. The sample data list about 150,000 distinct CDR3 sequences. Sequencing was carried out using blood. V gene TRBV7-8 combines with J gene TRBJ2-7; the TRBD1 assignment by TCRdb is unverifiable without DNA. The clonotype originates from a human donor with ulcerative colitis or Crohn's disease, or a healthy co-twin of an affected twin (not recorded which). The CDR3 loop is CASSLGGVTRMDEQYF.